What follows are 21 T cell receptor beta chains derived from one specimen sequenced in a study of control samples from healthy donors and cancer patients. Clones were sequenced by immunoSEQ multiplex PCR, and TCRdb holds only the in-frame ones, with some missing. Among 90,000 to 110,000 clones listed, 90% were seen once. The sample taken for sequencing was blood. All receptors come from a human donor in good health. The donor label of this sample is uncertain.

The rearrangement joins TRBV7-2 to TRBJ2-1, with TRBD2 identical over 8 bases. CDR1 and CDR2 (germline): SGHTA, FQGNSA. The J segment lost 9 bases and the V segment lost 2 bases, leaving 12 bases of the junction unmatched. CDR3 length equals 16 residues. The CDR3 protein is CASSLSRLATLTEQFF. The DNA of the CDR3 is TGTGCCAGCAGCTTAAGCAGACTAGCGACCCTCACTGAGCAGTTCTTC.

This clone was counted only a few times. The chain combines TRBV7-8 with TRBJ1-2; D might be TRBD1 (6 bases). The CDR3 loop spans 14 amino acids. Trimming removed 4 bases at V and 0 bases at J, with 9 bases between. CDR1 and CDR2 from the germline V gene are SGHVS and FQNEAQ. This chain's CDR3 is CASSSRQANYGYTF. The CDR3 DNA reads TGTGCCAGCAGCTCCAGACAGGCTAACTATGGCTACACCTTC.

V and J are TRBV5-4 and TRBJ2-2; 7 nucleotides match TRBD2. CDR3 length: 13 amino acids. The V segment lost 7 bases and the J segment 4 bases; nucleotides outside the gene matches: 4. Germline CDR1 reads SGHNT; CDR2 reads YYREEE (reference sequence). In DNA, the CDR3 is TGTGCCAGCGGGGGGGAGGGCACCGGGGAGCTGTTTTTT. It codes for CASGGEGTGELFF.

The chain uses TRBV19 and TRBJ2-2; D is possibly TRBD1 (5 bases). The CDR3 is 14 residues long. V was clipped by 6 bases and J by 3 bases, with 11 bases between them. In germline, CDR1 is LNHDA, CDR2 SQIVND (reference sequence). The CDR3 region is CASRGRADTGELFF. DNA for the CDR3: TGTGCCAGTAGAGGCAGGGCGGACACCGGGGAGCTGTTTTTT.

This chain uses TRBV28 with TRBJ1-4, with 9 bases fitting TRBD1. V lost 6 bases to trimming and J lost 7 bases; unmatched junction nucleotides: 6. The germline gives CDR1 MDHEN, CDR2 SYDVKM. CDR3 length: 14 amino acids. The DNA of the CDR3 is TGTGCCAGCAGCCGTTGGGGACAGGGTGAAAAACTGTTTTTT. Protein product: CASSRWGQGEKLFF. The entire variable domain, with the rest obtained from reference TRBV28 and TRBJ1-4, is as follows: DVKVTQSSRYLVKRTGEKVFLECVQDMDHENMFWYRQDPGLGLRLIYFSYDVKMKEKGDIPEGYSVSREKKERFSLILESASTNQTSMYLCASSRWGQGEKLFFGSGTQLSVL.

The chain has TRBV6-5 and TRBJ1-3; unclear D gene. This CDR3 contains 13 residues. Germline CDR1 MNHEY, CDR2 SVGAGI. V lost 7 bases to trimming and J lost 0 bases, with 7 bases between them. CDR3 nucleotides: TGTGCCAGCAATCAGCGCTCTGGAAACACCATATATTTT. It specifies CASNQRSGNTIYF.

The chain recombines TRBV6-5 with TRBJ1-2, with TRBD1 identical over 10 bases. V dropped 8 bases and J dropped 4; count of bases not matched to a gene: 7. The CDR3 covers 14 residues. The germline V gene has CDR1 MNHEY and CDR2 SVGAGI. The CDR3 reads CASRGQGETYGYTF. DNA for the CDR3: TGTGCCAGCCGCGGACAGGGGGAGACCTATGGCTACACCTTC.

Remarks on this clone: Within the sample, other DNA sequences also encode this same CDR3. This sequence joins TRBV24-1 and TRBJ1-2; no reliable D call. With 3 bases removed from V and 2 bases from J, the gap between germline ends came to 6 bases. CDR3 length: 13 amino acids. Germline V lookup: CDR1 KGHDR, CDR2 SFDVKD. The CDR3 is CATSDSLNYGYTF. In DNA form, the CDR3 reads TGTGCCACCAGTGATAGCTTAAACTATGGCTACACCTTC.

V and J are TRBV9 and TRBJ1-1, with D unclear. CDR1 is SGDLS and CDR2 is YYNGEE in the germline V gene. Trimming took 2 bases from V and 0 from J, leaving 11 bases between them. This CDR3 region has 15 residues. CDR3 residues: CASSVYGVMNTEAFF. As DNA, the CDR3 is TGTGCCAGCAGCGTCTATGGGGTTATGAACACTGAAGCTTTCTTT.

The genes are TRBV5-8 and TRBJ1-2; a weak D match, TRBD1 (5 bases). V gave up 5 bases and J gave up 3 bases, with 11 bases separating them. Germline-derived CDR1 and CDR2 are SGHTS and YDEGEE. CDR3 length: 13 amino acids. DNA for the CDR3: TGTGCCAGCAGTGGGGACGGTGACTATGGCTACACCTTC. This gives the protein CASSGDGDYGYTF.

This chain uses TRBV9 with TRBJ2-3, with 8 bases identical to TRBD2. CDR1 is SGDLS and CDR2 is YYNGEE in the germline V gene. The CDR3 runs 15 residues. V trimming: 3 bases; J trimming: 6 bases; junction bases outside the gene matches: 9. The CDR3 nucleotides read TGTGCCAGCAGCGGGGTAGCGGGGACTGGGGATACGCAGTATTTT. Encoded protein: CASSGVAGTGDTQYF.

The J gene is TRBJ1-4, the V gene TRBV2; the D gene is possibly TRBD1 (6 bases). V lost 7 bases to trimming and J lost 7 bases, with 10 bases between them. The CDR3 is made up of 12 amino acids. Germline assignment: CDR1 SNHLY and CDR2 FYNNEI. The CDR3 nucleotides read TGTGCCAGCACCCCGGACAGTGAAAAACTGTTTTTT. Residues: CASTPDSEKLFF.

As DNA, the CDR3 is TGTGCCAGCAGCAAAGGGCTAGCGGGGAGCACAGATACGCAGTATTTT. It translates to CASSKGLAGSTDTQYF. The rearrangement joins TRBV21-1 to TRBJ2-3; the D segment call TRBD2 is taken from the table without a DNA check. TRBV21-1 is recorded as a pseudogene. The CDR3 has 16 amino acids.

The chain recombines TRBV4-2 with TRBJ2-3, with TRBD1 matching 7 bases. CDR1 is LGHNA, CDR2 YNFKEQ, per germline. The CDR3 has 17 amino acids. V shed 3 bases and J 2 bases; nucleotides not matched to a gene: 11. CDR3 residues: CASSQANRGTLTDTQYF. The DNA of the CDR3 is TGTGCCAGCAGCCAGGCGAACAGGGGTACTCTCACAGATACGCAGTATTTT.

The V gene is TRBV9, the J gene TRBJ2-5, with TRBD2 matching 7 bases. V lost 3 bases, J lost 2 bases, and 10 bases stayed unmatched. Germline CDR1 reads SGDLS; CDR2 reads YYNGEE. CDR3 length equals 16 residues. As DNA, the CDR3 is TGTGCCAGCAGCGAAACTAGCGCGATGAGACAAGAGACCCAGTACTTC. Protein sequence: CASSETSAMRQETQYF.

The chain uses TRBV15 and TRBJ1-2, with D hard to call. The V gene lost 0 bases and the J gene lost 4 bases, with 6 bases spanning the gap. CDR1 is LNHNV and CDR2 is YYDKDF in the germline V gene (reference sequence). This CDR3 has 13 amino acids. As DNA, the CDR3 is TGTGCCACCAGCAGAGATCTAACCTATGGCTACACCTTC. This codes for CATSRDLTYGYTF.

The sample holds one count of this clone. This chain uses TRBV6-4 with TRBJ1-1, with D possibly matching TRBD1 (5 bases). Germline CDR1 is MRHNA and CDR2 is SNTAGT. CDR3 length equals 13 residues. Between the trimmed V and J ends, which lost 9 bases and 1 base, there was a span of 12 bases. DNA for the CDR3: TGTGCCAGAGAAGTCGGGGCGAACACTGAAGCTTTCTTT. The encoded protein is CAREVGANTEAFF.

The chain is built from TRBV27 and TRBJ2-1; 10 bases map to TRBD2. The CDR3 runs 21 residues. With V trimmed by 0 bases and J by 2 bases, 16 bases remained unmatched. Germline V gene sequence: CDR1 MNHEY, CDR2 SMNVEV (reference sequence). The DNA of the CDR3 is TGTGCCAGCAGTTTATCGGCGTTTCAACTAGCGGGGTCTTCCCCCTACAATGAGCAGTTCTTC. Translation: CASSLSAFQLAGSSPYNEQFF.

The gene calls are TRBV11-2 and TRBJ2-7; D unresolved. V gave up 5 bases and J gave up 5 bases, with 13 bases separating them. Germline V gives CDR1 SGHAT, CDR2 FQNNGV. This CDR3 is built from 13 residues. The CDR3 loop is CASSLYFTDEQYF. The CDR3 nucleotides are TGTGCCAGCAGCCTATACTTCACTGACGAGCAGTACTTC.

The CDR3 DNA follows: TGTGCCAGTAGTATATACCAGGGGAGCTCTGGAAACACCATATATTTT. Its translation is CASSIYQGSSGNTIYF. This chain joins TRBV19 and TRBJ1-3; D perhaps matches TRBD1 (6 bases). CDR1 and CDR2 (germline): LNHDA, SQIVND (reference sequence). Trimming removed 2 bases at V and 0 bases at J, with 11 bases between. The CDR3 loop spans 16 amino acids.

The rearrangement joins TRBV10-2 to TRBJ1-1; D unresolved. There are 16 residues in the CDR3. Trimming removed 3 bases at V and 3 bases at J, with 17 bases between. From germline, CDR1 is WSHSY and CDR2 SAAADI. DNA of the CDR3: TGCGCCAGCAGTGAAGGAGGCATACTTAGGGACACTGAAGCTTTCTTT. Protein: CASSEGGILRDTEAFF.